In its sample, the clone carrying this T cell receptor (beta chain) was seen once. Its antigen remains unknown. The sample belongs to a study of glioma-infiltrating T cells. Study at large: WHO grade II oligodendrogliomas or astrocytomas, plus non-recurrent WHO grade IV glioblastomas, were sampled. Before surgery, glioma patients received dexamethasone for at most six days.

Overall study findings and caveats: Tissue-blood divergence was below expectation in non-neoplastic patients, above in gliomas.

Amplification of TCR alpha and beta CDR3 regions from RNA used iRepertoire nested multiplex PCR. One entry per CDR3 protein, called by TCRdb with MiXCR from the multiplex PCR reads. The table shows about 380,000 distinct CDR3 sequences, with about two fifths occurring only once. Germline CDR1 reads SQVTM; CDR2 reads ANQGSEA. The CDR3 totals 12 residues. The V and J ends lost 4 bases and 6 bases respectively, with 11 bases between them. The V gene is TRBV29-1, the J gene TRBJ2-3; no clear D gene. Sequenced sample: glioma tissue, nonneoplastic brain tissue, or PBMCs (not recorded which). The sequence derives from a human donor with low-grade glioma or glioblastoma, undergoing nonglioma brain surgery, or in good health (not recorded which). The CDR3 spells CSVVPGGDTQYF. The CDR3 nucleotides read TGCAGCGTTGTTCCAGGCGGCGATACGCAGTATTTT.